This section outlines one T cell receptor beta chain sequence together with its context. This record comes from a study of blood T cell repertoires in COVID-19. Study at large: The United States, Italy and Spain supplied acute and convalescent COVID-19 samples. PBMCs, B-cell-depleted T cells, or T cells provided the cDNA or gDNA that made up the material.

CDR3 length: 14 amino acids. V gave up 5 bases and J gave up 2 bases; unmatched junction bases: 6. CDR1 and CDR2 (germline): SGHTA, FQGNSA. Here immunoSEQ multiplex PCR was the method, and the copy in TCRdb shows in-frame clones only, minus some. This table has around 81,000 clones, more than 75% appearing once. This receptor was identified in a human donor in a cohort sampled during active COVID-19. The chain couples TRBV7-2 to TRBJ2-7, with TRBD1 matching over 7 bases. The source material was peripheral blood. The CDR3 DNA reads as TGTGCCAGCAGCCCCGGACAGGCAACCTACGAGCAGTACTTC. It encodes CASSPGQATYEQYF.